The 24 T cell receptor beta chains given below trace back to one sample, sequenced in a study of early T cells in non-severe SARS-CoV-2 infection. Via MiXCR, TCRdb re-called the 5' RACE reads, giving one row per CDR3 protein. The table records over 20,000 distinct CDR3 sequences, more than 4.5% of them present only once. Specimen: whole blood. The receptors stem from an adult who was a healthcare worker with PCR-confirmed SARS-CoV-2 infection or an uninfected control (not recorded which).

This clonotype was observed at least ten times. The V call is TRBV5-1, the J call TRBJ2-7, with D tentatively TRBD2 (5 bases). CDR3 size: 14 residues. Trimming took off 4 bases at V and 0 bases at J, with 11 bases between the two ends. Germline V gene data show CDR1 as SGHRS and CDR2 as YFSETQ. CDR3 amino acids: CASSQERPSYEQYF. For the CDR3, the DNA is TGCGCCAGCAGCCAGGAGCGGCCCTCCTACGAGCAGTACTTC.

In its sample, this clonotype was seen many times. V usage is TRBV29-1 and J usage is TRBJ2-3, with 8 bases matching TRBD1. The V and J ends lost 6 bases and 3 bases, in that order; junction bases with no gene match: 14. Germline lookup yields CDR1 SQVTM and CDR2 ANQGSEA. CDR3 length equals 16 residues. The CDR3 loop reads CSVPGGEAVRTDTQYF. The CDR3 DNA reads as TGCAGCGTCCCAGGGGGCGAAGCGGTTAGGACAGATACGCAGTATTTT.

This clonotype has a count of ten or more. The V and J genes are TRBV20-1 and TRBJ2-1; 7 nucleotides match TRBD1. V was pared by 1 base and J by 0 bases, with 3 bases of the junction left unmatched. This CDR3 has 15 residues. Germline CDR1 DFQATT, CDR2 SNEGSKA (reference sequence). The CDR3 loop is CSARVGQTSYNEQFF. The CDR3 bases are TGCAGTGCTAGAGTGGGACAGACCTCCTACAATGAGCAGTTCTTC.

This clonotype showed up many times. This chain connects TRBV7-2 to TRBJ1-4; 7 bases line up with TRBD1. CDR3 length: 16 residues. J lost 5 bases, V lost 1 base, and 7 bases had no gene match. Germline V gives CDR1 SGHTA, CDR2 FQGNSA. The CDR3 DNA sequence: TGTGCCAGCAGCTTAGGGTCGGGACAGCGGAATGAAAAACTGTTTTTT. Encoded protein: CASSLGSGQRNEKLFF. Variable domain in full (rest from reference TRBV7-2 and TRBJ1-4): GAGVSQSPSNKVTEKGKDVELRCDPISGHTALYWYRQSLGQGLEFLIYFQGNSAPDKSGLPSDRFSAERTGGSVSTLTIQRTQQEDSAVYLCASSLGSGQRNEKLFFGSGTQLSVL.

This clonotype is labeled medium-sized. The chain links TRBV6-2 or TRBV6-3 to TRBJ2-7, with TRBD1 matching over 7 bases. The CDR3 has 13 amino acids. Losses at the gene ends were 4 bases for V and 5 bases for J; bases not matched to a gene: 5. Per germline, CDR1 MNHEY and CDR2 SVGEGT. The CDR3 protein is CASSWSGGHEQYF. The CDR3 DNA reads TGTGCCAGCAGTTGGTCAGGGGGACACGAGCAGTACTTC.

The sample holds many counts of this clonotype. V gene TRBV18 combines with J gene TRBJ1-1, with no clear D. There are 15 residues in the CDR3. The ends were cut back, 0 bases at V and 0 bases at J, with 8 bases in the middle. Per the germline V gene, CDR1 is KGHSH and CDR2 is LQKENI. Here the CDR3 DNA reads TGTGCCAGCTCACCACCCATCGTGATGAACACTGAAGCTTTCTTT. Translating it yields CASSPPIVMNTEAFF.

In its sample, this clonotype was seen many times. The J gene is TRBJ2-5, the V gene TRBV29-1, with 7 positions matching TRBD2. V shed 6 bases and J 5 bases; nucleotides not matched to a gene: 12. Per germline, CDR1 SQVTM and CDR2 ANQGSEA. This CDR3 contains 14 residues. This chain's CDR3 is CSVKDGYGGETQYF. In DNA form, the CDR3 reads TGCAGCGTGAAGGACGGGTACGGGGGGGAGACCCAGTACTTC.

In this sample, this clonotype turned up many times. This chain joins TRBV20-1 and TRBJ1-1; D not certain. CDR3 length: 13 residues. Between the trimmed V and J ends, which lost 6 bases and 3 bases, there was a span of 14 bases. Germline V gene sequence: CDR1 DFQATT, CDR2 SNEGSKA (reference sequence). CDR3 in amino acids: CSAKMGSDTEAFF. Here the CDR3 DNA reads TGCAGTGCCAAGATGGGGTCGGACACTGAAGCTTTCTTT.

This clonotype came up many times. The chain has TRBV6-2 or TRBV6-3 and TRBJ2-1, with 9 bases fitting TRBD2. V was pared by 6 bases and J by 13 bases, with 7 bases of the junction left unmatched. CDR3 size: 12 residues. The germline V gene has CDR1 MNHEY and CDR2 SVGEGT. CDR3 protein: CASSRTSGRQFF. DNA for the CDR3: TGTGCCAGCAGCAGAACTAGCGGGCGCCAGTTCTTC.

The chain couples TRBV11-3 to TRBJ2-5, with a tentative D call TRBD2 (5 bases). Per germline, CDR1 SGHNT and CDR2 YENEEA. There are 14 residues in the CDR3. V lost 5 bases and J 5 bases, leaving 15 bases between the germline ends. For the CDR3, the DNA is TGTGCCAGCAGCCCCACTAGGAACTCGGAGACCCAGTACTTC. Translated: CASSPTRNSETQYF.

This clonotype was observed at least ten times. V usage is TRBV6-2 or TRBV6-3 and J usage is TRBJ2-7; unclear D gene. The germline CDR1 and CDR2 sequences are MNHEY and SVGEGT. The CDR3 runs to 12 residues. Trimming cost V 3 bases and J 6 bases, with 9 bases left between them. The CDR3 DNA reads TGTGCCAGCAGTTATAATTGGGGCGAGCAGTACTTC. This gives the protein CASSYNWGEQYF.

This rearrangement joins TRBV15 to TRBJ1-1, with a possible D match to TRBD1 (5 bases). The V gene's germline CDR1 is LNHNV and CDR2 YYDKDF (reference sequence). V shed 6 bases and J shed 2 bases, with 16 bases lying between them. CDR3 length: 15 amino acids. The CDR3 spells CATRDLQETNTEAFF. For the CDR3, the DNA is TGTGCCACCAGGGATCTACAGGAGACCAACACTGAAGCTTTCTTT.

This chain connects TRBV10-3 to TRBJ2-7; weak D call: TRBD1 (6 bases). The CDR3 runs 16 residues. The V gene's germline CDR1 is ENHRY and CDR2 SYGVKD. Deletions cut 6 bases from V and 1 base from J, with 19 bases between. The CDR3, as DNA: TGTGCCATCAGAGCTGCAACAGGGTTATCATCCTACGAGCAGTACTTC. This encodes CAIRAATGLSSYEQYF.

This clonotype was detected many times. J is TRBJ2-7 and V is TRBV6-1, with 7 bases lining up with TRBD2. The germline gives CDR1 MNHNS, CDR2 SASEGT. The CDR3 sequence is 13 residues long. After removal of 7 bases from V and 6 bases from J, the junction contained 9 bases not matched to a gene. In nucleotides, the CDR3 is TGTGCCAGCACCGAGGGAGGGCGAGCCGAGCAGTACTTC. It specifies CASTEGGRAEQYF.

The chain combines TRBV7-2 with TRBJ2-1; 8 nucleotides agree with TRBD2. The CDR3 is made up of 15 amino acids. V lost 0 bases and J lost 3; bases outside the gene matches: 1. Germline V gene lookup returns CDR1 SGHTA and CDR2 FQGNSA. This CDR3 is CASSLAAGVYNEQFF. CDR3 DNA sequence: TGTGCCAGCAGCTTAGCAGCGGGAGTCTACAATGAGCAGTTCTTC.

This clonotype was counted many times. The CDR3 DNA reads TGTGCCAGCAGCTGGGGACTAGCGGGACGCAAGAGCGAGACCCAGTACTTC. Encoded protein: CASSWGLAGRKSETQYF. The chain is built from TRBV7-9 and TRBJ2-5; the match to TRBD2 covers 13 bases. Germline CDR1 is SEHNR and CDR2 is FQNEAQ (reference sequence). The trim removed 4 bases at V and 5 bases at J, leaving 10 bases unmatched. The CDR3 runs to 17 residues.

This clonotype appeared many times. The chain recombines TRBV6-1 with TRBJ2-7; no clear D. The CDR3 runs to 16 residues. Trimming took 7 bases from V and 1 from J, leaving 20 bases between them. Germline V CDR1 and CDR2: MNHNS, SASEGT. Here the CDR3 reads CASTQSPQGLSYEQYF. CDR3 DNA sequence: TGTGCCAGCACCCAATCCCCACAAGGGTTGTCCTACGAGCAGTACTTC.

There are a few counts of this clonotype. This rearrangement joins TRBV18 to TRBJ1-1, with D possibly TRBD1 on 6 matching bases. The germline gives CDR1 KGHSH, CDR2 LQKENI. The CDR3 runs to 14 residues. V was cut by 5 bases and J by 5 bases, with 15 bases left in between. The CDR3 DNA follows: TGTGCCAGCTCAGCCTCAGGGGTTGGAACTGAAGCTTTCTTT. Amino acid sequence: CASSASGVGTEAFF.

This clonotype was seen ten or more times. The rearrangement uses TRBV10-3 and TRBJ2-3, with D uncertain. Per the germline V gene, CDR1 is ENHRY and CDR2 is SYGVKD. Trimming shortened V by 9 bases and J by 2 bases, and 12 bases separated the two germline ends. This CDR3 spans 13 amino acids. In DNA, the CDR3 is TGTGCCATTAGTTTACAGATCACAGATACGCAGTATTTT. This codes for CAISLQITDTQYF.

This clonotype was counted only a few times. The genes are TRBV12-3 or TRBV12-4 and TRBJ2-5; the D is unclear. V lost 2 bases to trimming and J lost 4 bases, with 8 bases between them. The CDR3 sequence is 13 residues long. The CDR3 sequence is CASSLLRRETQYF. Written as DNA, the CDR3 is TGTGCCAGCAGTTTATTACGCCGAGAGACCCAGTACTTC.

This clonotype was found many times. V is TRBV6-2 or TRBV6-3 and J is TRBJ1-1, with D possibly matching TRBD1 (5 bases). CDR1 MNHEY and CDR2 SVGEGT come from the germline V gene. The V end lost 1 base, the J end lost 1 base, and 7 bases lay between the germline ends. CDR3 length: 14 residues. CDR3 sequence: CASSYLGQNTEAFF. DNA of the CDR3: TGTGCCAGCAGTTACTTGGGGCAGAACACTGAAGCTTTCTTT.

This clonotype was counted many times. The V call is TRBV19, the J call TRBJ2-1; D gene ambiguous. Germline V gene data show CDR1 as LNHDA and CDR2 as SQIVND (reference sequence). V dropped 3 bases and J dropped 3 bases, with 15 bases sitting between them. This CDR3 has 16 residues. This chain's CDR3 is CASSIERTLSYNEQFF. The CDR3 nucleotides are TGTGCCAGTAGTATCGAACGGACCCTCAGCTACAATGAGCAGTTCTTC.

Ten or more counts support this clonotype. The chain recombines TRBV20-1 with TRBJ1-4; 10 bases agree with TRBD1. The germline CDR1 and CDR2 sequences are DFQATT and SNEGSKA (reference sequence). The CDR3 is made up of 15 amino acids. Trimming removed 6 bases from V and 8 bases from J; junction bases left unmatched: 12. This chain's CDR3 is CSAIARDRGPEKLFF. Written as DNA, the CDR3 is TGCAGTGCCATCGCCCGGGACAGGGGCCCCGAAAAACTGTTTTTT.

Ten or more counts support this clonotype. V is TRBV20-1 and J is TRBJ2-5, with D unclear. The length of the CDR3 is 11 residues. The germline gives CDR1 DFQATT, CDR2 SNEGSKA (reference sequence). The V gene lost 5 bases and the J gene lost 0 bases, with 4 bases spanning the gap. CDR3 sequence (DNA): TGCAGTGCTGGCCACCAAGAGACCCAGTACTTC. Translated: CSAGHQETQYF.